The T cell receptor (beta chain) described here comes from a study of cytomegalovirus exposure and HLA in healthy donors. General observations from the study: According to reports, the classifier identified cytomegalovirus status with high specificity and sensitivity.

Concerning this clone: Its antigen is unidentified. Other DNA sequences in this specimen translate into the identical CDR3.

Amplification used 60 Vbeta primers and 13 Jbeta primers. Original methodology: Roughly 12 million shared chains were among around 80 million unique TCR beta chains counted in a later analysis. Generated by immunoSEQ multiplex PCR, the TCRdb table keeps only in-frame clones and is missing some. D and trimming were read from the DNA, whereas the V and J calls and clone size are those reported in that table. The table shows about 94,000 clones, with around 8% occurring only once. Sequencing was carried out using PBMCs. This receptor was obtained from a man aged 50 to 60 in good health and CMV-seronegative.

Written as DNA, the CDR3 is TGTGCCAGCTCACCCGGGGGGTACGAGCAGTACTTC. Residues: CASSPGGYEQYF. This rearrangement joins TRBV18 to TRBJ2-7, with TRBD2 matching 7 bases. V dropped 3 bases and J dropped 4; count of bases not matched to a gene: 0. The CDR3 spans 12 residues. Germline V gene lookup returns CDR1 KGHSH and CDR2 LQKENI.